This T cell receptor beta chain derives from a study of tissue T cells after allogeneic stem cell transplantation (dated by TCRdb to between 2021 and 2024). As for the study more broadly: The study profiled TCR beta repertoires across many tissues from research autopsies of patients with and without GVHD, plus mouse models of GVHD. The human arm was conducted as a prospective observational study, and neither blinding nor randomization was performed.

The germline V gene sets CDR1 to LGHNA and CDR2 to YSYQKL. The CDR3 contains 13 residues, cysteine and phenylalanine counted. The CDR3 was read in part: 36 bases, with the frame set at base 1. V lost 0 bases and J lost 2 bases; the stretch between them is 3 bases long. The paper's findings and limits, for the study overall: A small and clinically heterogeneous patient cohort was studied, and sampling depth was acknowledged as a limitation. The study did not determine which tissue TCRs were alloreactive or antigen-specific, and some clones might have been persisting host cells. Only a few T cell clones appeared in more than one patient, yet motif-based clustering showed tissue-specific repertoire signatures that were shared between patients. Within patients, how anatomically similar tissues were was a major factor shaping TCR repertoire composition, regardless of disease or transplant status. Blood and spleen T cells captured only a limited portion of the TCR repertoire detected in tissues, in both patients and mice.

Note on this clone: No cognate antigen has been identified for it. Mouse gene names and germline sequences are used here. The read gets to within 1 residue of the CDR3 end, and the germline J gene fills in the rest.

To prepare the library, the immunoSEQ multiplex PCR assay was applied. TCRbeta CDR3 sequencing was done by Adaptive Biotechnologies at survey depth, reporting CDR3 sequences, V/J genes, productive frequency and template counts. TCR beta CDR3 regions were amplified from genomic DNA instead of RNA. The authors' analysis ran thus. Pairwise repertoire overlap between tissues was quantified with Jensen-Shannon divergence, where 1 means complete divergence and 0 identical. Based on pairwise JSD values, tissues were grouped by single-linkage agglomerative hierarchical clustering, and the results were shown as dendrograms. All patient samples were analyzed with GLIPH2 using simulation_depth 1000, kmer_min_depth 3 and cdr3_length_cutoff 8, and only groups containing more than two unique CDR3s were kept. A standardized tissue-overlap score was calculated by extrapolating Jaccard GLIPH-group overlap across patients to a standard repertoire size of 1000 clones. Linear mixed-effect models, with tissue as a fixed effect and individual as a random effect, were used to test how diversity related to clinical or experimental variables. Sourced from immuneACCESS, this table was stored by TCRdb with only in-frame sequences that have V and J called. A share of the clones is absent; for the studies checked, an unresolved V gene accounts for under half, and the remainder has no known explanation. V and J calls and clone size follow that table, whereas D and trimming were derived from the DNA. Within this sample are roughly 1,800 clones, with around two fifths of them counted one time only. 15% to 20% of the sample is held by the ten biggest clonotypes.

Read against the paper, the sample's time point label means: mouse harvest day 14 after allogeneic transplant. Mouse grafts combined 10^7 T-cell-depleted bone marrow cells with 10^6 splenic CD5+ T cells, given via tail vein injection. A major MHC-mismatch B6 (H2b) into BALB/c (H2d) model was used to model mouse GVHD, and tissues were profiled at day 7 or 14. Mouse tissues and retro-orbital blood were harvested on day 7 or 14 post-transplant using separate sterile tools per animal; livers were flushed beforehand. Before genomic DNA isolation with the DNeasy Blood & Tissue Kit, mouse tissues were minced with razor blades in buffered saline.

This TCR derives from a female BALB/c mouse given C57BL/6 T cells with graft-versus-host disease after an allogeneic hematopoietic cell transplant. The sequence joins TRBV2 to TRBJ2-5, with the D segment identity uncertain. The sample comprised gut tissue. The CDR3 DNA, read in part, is TGTGCCAGCAGCCAAGATCCCCAAGACACCCAGTAC. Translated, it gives CASSQDPQDTQY. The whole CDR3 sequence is CASSQDPQDTQYF.